Included here is one T cell receptor (beta chain) sequence, with context. This entry is derived from a study of blood T cell repertoires in COVID-19. Sequencing used immunoSEQ multiplex PCR; TCRdb keeps in-frame clones, though not all of them. Among some 290,000 clones listed, almost 90% were seen once. CDR3 size: 15 residues. Germline CDR1 LGHDT, CDR2 YNNKEL (reference sequence). V shed 0 bases and J shed 1 base, with 9 bases lying between them. The chain is built from TRBV3-1 (or the pseudogene TRBV3-2) and TRBJ1-1; D is unresolved. The specimen sequenced was peripheral blood. This TCR came from a woman aged 30 to 39 with COVID-19, enrolled during active disease. CDR3 sequence reads: CASSQDPGTNTEAFF. CDR3 DNA sequence: TGTGCCAGCAGCCAAGATCCGGGAACGAACACTGAAGCTTTCTTT.